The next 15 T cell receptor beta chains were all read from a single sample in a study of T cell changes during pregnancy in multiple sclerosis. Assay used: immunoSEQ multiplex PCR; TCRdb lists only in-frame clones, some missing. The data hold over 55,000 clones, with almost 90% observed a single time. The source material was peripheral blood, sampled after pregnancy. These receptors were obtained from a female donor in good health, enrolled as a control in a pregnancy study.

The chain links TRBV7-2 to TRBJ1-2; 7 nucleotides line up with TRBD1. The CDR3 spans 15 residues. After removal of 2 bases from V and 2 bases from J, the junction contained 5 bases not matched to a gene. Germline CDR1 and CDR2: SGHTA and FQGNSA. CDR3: CASSLQGGENYGYTF. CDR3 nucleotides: TGTGCCAGCAGCTTACAAGGGGGCGAAAACTATGGCTACACCTTC.

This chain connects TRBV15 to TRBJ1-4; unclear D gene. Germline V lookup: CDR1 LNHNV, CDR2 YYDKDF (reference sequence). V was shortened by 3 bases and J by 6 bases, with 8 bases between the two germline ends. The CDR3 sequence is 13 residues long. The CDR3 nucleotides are TGTGCCACCAGCAGCTCTCCCGATGAAAAACTGTTTTTT. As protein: CATSSSPDEKLFF.

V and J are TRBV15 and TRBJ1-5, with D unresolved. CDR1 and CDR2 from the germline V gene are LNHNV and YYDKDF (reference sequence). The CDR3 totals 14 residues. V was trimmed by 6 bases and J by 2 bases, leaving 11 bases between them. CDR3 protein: CATSAYGGNQPQHF. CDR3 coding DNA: TGTGCCACCAGTGCCTACGGGGGCAATCAGCCCCAGCATTTT. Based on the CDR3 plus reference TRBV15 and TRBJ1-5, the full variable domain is DAMVIQNPRYQVTQFGKPVTLSCSQTLNHNVMYWYQQKSSQAPKLLFHYYDKDFNNEADTPDNFQSRRPNTSFCFLDIRSPGLGDTAMYLCATSAYGGNQPQHFGDGTRLSIL.

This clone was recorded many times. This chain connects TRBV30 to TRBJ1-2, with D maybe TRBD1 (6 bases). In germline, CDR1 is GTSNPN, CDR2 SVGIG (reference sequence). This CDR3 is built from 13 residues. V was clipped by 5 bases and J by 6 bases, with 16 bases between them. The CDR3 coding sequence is TGTGCCTGGCACAAACCTGGGGGCAATGGCTACACCTTC. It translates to CAWHKPGGNGYTF.

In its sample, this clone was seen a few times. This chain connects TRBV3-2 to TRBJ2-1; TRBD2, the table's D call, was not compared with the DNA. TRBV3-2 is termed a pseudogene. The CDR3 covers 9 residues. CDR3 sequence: CASSSSQFF. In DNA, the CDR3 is TGTGCCAGCAGCTCGAGTCAGTTCTTC.

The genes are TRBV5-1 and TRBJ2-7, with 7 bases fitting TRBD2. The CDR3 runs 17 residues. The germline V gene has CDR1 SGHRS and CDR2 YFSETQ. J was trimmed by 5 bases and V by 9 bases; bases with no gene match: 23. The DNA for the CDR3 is TGCGCCACCACCCTGGGGGGGACCGGGCCTAAAAGACACGAGCAGTACTTC. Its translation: CATTLGGTGPKRHEQYF.

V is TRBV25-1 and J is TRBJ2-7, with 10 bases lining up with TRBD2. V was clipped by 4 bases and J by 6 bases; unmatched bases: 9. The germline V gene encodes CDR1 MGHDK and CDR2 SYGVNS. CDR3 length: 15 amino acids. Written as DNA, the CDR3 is TGTGCCAGCAGTGGGTATTCAGCGGGAGGGCCCGAGCAGTACTTC. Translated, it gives CASSGYSAGGPEQYF.

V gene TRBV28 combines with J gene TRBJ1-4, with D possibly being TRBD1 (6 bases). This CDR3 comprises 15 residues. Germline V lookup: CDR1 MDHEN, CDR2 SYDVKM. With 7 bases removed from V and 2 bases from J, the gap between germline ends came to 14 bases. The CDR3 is CASNPSGDTNEKLFF. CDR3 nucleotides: TGTGCCAGCAATCCCTCAGGGGACACTAATGAAAAACTGTTTTTT.

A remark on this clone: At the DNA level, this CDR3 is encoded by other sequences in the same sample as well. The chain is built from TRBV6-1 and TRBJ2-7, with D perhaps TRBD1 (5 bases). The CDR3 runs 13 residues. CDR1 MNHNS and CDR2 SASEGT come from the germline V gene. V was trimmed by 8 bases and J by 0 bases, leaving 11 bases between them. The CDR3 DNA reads TGTGCCAGCTCAACGACAGTCTCCTACGAGCAGTACTTC. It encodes CASSTTVSYEQYF.

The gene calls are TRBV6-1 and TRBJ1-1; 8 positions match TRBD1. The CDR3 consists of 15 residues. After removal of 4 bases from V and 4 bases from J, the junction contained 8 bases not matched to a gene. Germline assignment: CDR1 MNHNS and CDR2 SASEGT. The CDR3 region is CASSGSQGVGTEAFF. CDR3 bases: TGTGCCAGCAGTGGGTCACAGGGGGTGGGCACTGAAGCTTTCTTT.

The CDR3 DNA follows: TGTGCCAGCAGCGACGGACTAGCGGGAGGTGATCATGAGCAGTTCTTC. Residues: CASSDGLAGGDHEQFF. The chain carries TRBV7-2 and TRBJ2-1; 14 positions agree with TRBD2. V was clipped by 5 bases and J by 8 bases; unmatched bases: 8. Germline CDR1 and CDR2: SGHTA and FQGNSA. The CDR3 spans 16 residues.

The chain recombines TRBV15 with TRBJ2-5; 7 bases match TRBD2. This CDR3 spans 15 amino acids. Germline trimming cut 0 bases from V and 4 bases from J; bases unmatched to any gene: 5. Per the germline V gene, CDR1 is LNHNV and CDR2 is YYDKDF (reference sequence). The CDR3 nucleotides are TGTGCCACCAGCAGAGATCGTACGGGGGGAGAGACCCAGTACTTC. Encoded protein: CATSRDRTGGETQYF.

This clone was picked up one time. As DNA, the CDR3 is TGTGCCAGCAGCCCCACGGGCAATCAGCCCCAGCATTTT. It yields the protein CASSPTGNQPQHF. The rearrangement links TRBV6-5 to TRBJ1-5; no reliable D call. In germline, CDR1 is MNHEY, CDR2 SVGAGI. With 6 bases removed from V and 2 bases from J, the gap between germline ends came to 8 bases. This CDR3 region has 13 residues.

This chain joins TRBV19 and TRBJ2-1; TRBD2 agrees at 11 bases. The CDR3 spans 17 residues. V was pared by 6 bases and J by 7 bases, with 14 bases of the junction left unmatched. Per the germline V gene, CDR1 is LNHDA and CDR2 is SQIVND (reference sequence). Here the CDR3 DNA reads TGTGCCAGTAGAGGGACTAGCGGAGGCCATGGATGGAATGAGCAGTTCTTC. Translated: CASRGTSGGHGWNEQFF.

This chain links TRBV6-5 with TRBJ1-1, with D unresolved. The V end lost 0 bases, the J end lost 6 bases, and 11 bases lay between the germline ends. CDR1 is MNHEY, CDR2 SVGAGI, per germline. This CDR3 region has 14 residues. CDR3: CASSYSTVKAEAFF. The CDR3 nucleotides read TGTGCCAGCAGTTACTCGACTGTCAAGGCTGAAGCTTTCTTT.